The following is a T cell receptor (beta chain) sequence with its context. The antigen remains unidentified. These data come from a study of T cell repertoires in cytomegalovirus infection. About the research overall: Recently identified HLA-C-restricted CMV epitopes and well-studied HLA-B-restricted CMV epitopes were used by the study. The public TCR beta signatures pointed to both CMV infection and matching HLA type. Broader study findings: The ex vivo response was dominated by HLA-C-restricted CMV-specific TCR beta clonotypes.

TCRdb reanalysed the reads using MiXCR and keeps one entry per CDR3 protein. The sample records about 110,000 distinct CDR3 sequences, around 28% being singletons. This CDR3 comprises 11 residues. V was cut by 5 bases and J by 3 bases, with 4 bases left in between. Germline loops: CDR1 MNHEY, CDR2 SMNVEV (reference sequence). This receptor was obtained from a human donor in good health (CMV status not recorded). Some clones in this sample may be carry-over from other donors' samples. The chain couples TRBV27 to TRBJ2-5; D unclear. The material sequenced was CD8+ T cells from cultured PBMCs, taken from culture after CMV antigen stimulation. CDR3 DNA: TGTGCCAGCAGTACGGAAGAGACCCAGTACTTC. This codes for CASSTEETQYF.